This TCR beta chain came from a study of memory CD8 T cells in hepatitis C reinfection. About the study: A couple of donors cleared primary HCV but became chronic after reinfection. HCV reinfection: RNA-positive following two negative tests at least 60 days apart. Samples at peak reinfection came 3 to 8 weeks post-detection.

Profiling relied on immunoSEQ multiplex PCR, and the TCRdb table lists in-frame clones only, not all of them. In the table there are some 40,000 clones, approximately 88% of which are singletons. Time point of the sample: peak reinfection, 3 to 8 weeks after reinfection detection. Sorted cells were sequenced directly ex vivo without any in vitro expansion. People who inject drugs from Montreal's HEPCO study were the donors. V lost 4 bases to trimming and J lost 6 bases; unmatched junction nucleotides: 10. The germline gives CDR1 MGHRA, CDR2 YSYEKL. CDR3 length equals 16 residues. The chain couples TRBV4-1 to TRBJ2-1; 9 positions agree with TRBD1. Sequenced input: naive CD8+ T cells sorted from blood. The receptor comes from a man in his late teens or twenties with hepatitis C virus infection. CDR3 in amino acids: CASSLIPGQGSNEQFF. CDR3 nucleotide sequence: TGCGCCAGCAGCCTTATTCCGGGACAGGGAAGCAATGAGCAGTTCTTC.